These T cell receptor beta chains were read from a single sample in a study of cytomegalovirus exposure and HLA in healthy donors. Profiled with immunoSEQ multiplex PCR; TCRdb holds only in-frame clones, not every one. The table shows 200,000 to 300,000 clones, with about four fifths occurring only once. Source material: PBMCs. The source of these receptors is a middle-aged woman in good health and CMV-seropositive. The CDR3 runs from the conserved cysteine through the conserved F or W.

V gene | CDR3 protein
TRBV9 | CASSVDGGSSYEQYF
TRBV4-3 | CASSQFSGAAATYGYTF
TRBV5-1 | CASSLDPVNTEAFF
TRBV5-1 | CASSPQPGQSSGNTIYF
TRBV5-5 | CASSLAPTRGNEQYF
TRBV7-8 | CASSLGQTIYGYTF
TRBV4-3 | CASSQVRGGSGSGYTF
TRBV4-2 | CASSQDWREGTYEQYF
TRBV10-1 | CASSESKRREQFF
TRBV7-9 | CASSFLRGYGYTF
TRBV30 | CAWRTAGGRPEKLFF
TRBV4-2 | CASSQMSGASTDTQYF
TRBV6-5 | CASRPGTSGSYEQYF
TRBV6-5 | CASRSLAGGREQFF
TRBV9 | CASASGDNEQFF
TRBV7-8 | CASSPPQGKAFF
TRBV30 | CAWSARGYEQYF
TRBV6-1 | CASSFQGRQGQPQHF
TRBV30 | CAWTRRNEQFF
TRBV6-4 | CASSDKVGGVTEAFF
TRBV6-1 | CASSLDRVGNQPQHF
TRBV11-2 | CASSLVPGTSSGANVLTF
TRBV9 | CASSVEGSGALIDEQFF
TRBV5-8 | CASSPRGISGTSITGELFF
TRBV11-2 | CASSLVTGGNEKLFF
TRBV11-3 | CASSLGTSGRTDTQYF
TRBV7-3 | CASSLAGNNEQFF
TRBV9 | CASSVGGTGAGNTIYF
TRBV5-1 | CASSPRLARETQYF
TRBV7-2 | CASSSRTSGGRSGELFF
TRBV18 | CASSPARTDTSGANVLTF
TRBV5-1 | CASRPGTSGGASPGELFF
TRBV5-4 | CASSLVRGGGVSAANEQFF
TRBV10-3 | CAIKNGGQGAYEQYF
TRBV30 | CAWSLGLAGAVDNEQFF
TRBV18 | CASSPYGLDSRDTEAFF
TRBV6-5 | CASSPHLQGNGYTF
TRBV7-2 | CASSLPRVIVTEAFF
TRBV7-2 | CASSLGRGLIDTQYF
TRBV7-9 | CASSPSTTSGDNEQYF
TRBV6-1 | CASREGGGTYEQYF
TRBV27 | CASSLSPRRRLNTEAFF
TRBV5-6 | CASSLRTGAPQETQYF
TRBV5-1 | CASSLDGGTAGELFF
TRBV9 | CASSDGATNEKLFF
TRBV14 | CASSQEWGRVGGYTF
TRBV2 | CASSEGGRGTQYF
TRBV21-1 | CASSTRLVLPYEQYF
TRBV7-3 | CASSLRGQGAYNEQFF
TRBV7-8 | CASTPREGGGTGELFF
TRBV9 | CASSQTSGSYEQYF
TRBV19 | CASSIGGGFEQYF
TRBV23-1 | CAGTNQPQHF
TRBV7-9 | CASSQFSGSGQNEKLFF
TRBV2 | CASRPGGWQPQHF